Sequencing of this T cell receptor (beta chain) was carried out in a study of T-cell memory formation after mild COVID-19. Study observations and caveats: Clones shrinking from day 15 to 85 showed even CD4/CD8 mixes; later expanders tilted CD4+.

This clonotype has just a few counts. Its specificity is unknown. The CDR3 has 14 amino acids. Germline lookup yields CDR1 LGHNA and CDR2 YSLEER. Trimming took 4 bases from V and 12 from J; bases not matched to a gene: 14. One entry per CDR3 protein, called by TCRdb with MiXCR from the 5' RACE reads. The profile shows around 430,000 distinct CDR3 sequences, approximately 15% of them singletons. The V and J genes are TRBV4-3 and TRBJ2-7, with TRBD2 matching over 8 bases. The sequenced sample was PBMCs or a T cell subset sorted from them (not recorded which). This TCR derives from a man between 18 and 29 years old who had mild COVID-19 (a few samples of this study predate the infection). Cell type and time point are not known. CDR3 in amino acids: CASSPRGGNVERYF. CDR3 nucleotide sequence: TGCGCCAGCAGCCCCCGGGGGGGCAACGTAGAACGGTACTTC.